This entry lists 11 T cell receptor beta chains sequenced from one sample in a study of metastatic and nonmetastatic thyroid tumors. Treatment of any kind had been given to no patient before thyroid surgery. With MiXCR, TCRdb called clones anew from the PCR reads. The sample shows about 25,000 clones, approximately 20% of them seen only once. The sequenced material came from blood. These receptors were taken from a male donor with papillary thyroid cancer or a benign thyroid nodule (not recorded which). Some clones in this sample may be carry-over from other donors' samples.

This clone was found a few times. The CDR3: CASSEGTTQYF. CDR3 coding DNA: TGTGCCAGCAGTGAGGGGACTACGCAGTATTTT. The V call is TRBV6-4, the J call TRBJ2-3, with D perhaps matching TRBD1 or TRBD2 (5 bases each). CDR1 is MRHNA, CDR2 SNTAGT, per germline. V lost 3 bases to trimming and J lost 8 bases, with 6 bases between them. This CDR3 comprises 11 residues.

This clone was recorded at least ten times. The chain recombines TRBV7-9 with TRBJ1-4, with no clear D. V shed 3 bases and J shed 6 bases, with 5 bases lying between them. CDR3 size: 12 residues. The V gene's germline CDR1 is SEHNR and CDR2 FQNEAQ (reference sequence). In DNA, the CDR3 is TGTGCCAGCAGCTTCCCAGATGAAAAACTGTTTTTT. Encoded protein: CASSFPDEKLFF.

The chain employs TRBV11-2 and TRBJ1-2; 8 bases are shared with TRBD1. The CDR3 totals 13 residues. Looked up from germline, CDR1 is SGHAT and CDR2 is FQNNGV. The V gene end was trimmed by 5 bases and the J gene end by 6 bases; junction bases not matched to a gene: 5. The CDR3 bases are TGTGCCAGCAGCCAGGACAGGGACGATGGCTACACCTTC. This translates into CASSQDRDDGYTF.

The chain carries TRBV20-1 and TRBJ1-2; the match to TRBD1 covers 10 bases. Germline lookup yields CDR1 DFQATT and CDR2 SNEGSKA (reference sequence). This CDR3 is built from 15 residues. Trimming took 3 bases from V and 6 from J; bases not matched to a gene: 10. The CDR3 nucleotides read TGCAGTGCTAGGCAAGACAGGGGGCGCACCGATGGCTACACCTTC. It is translated as CSARQDRGRTDGYTF.

The chain has TRBV7-9 and TRBJ2-7; D may match TRBD1 or TRBD2 (5 bases each). V dropped 6 bases and J dropped 6 bases, with 18 bases sitting between them. The V gene's germline CDR1 is SEHNR and CDR2 FQNEAQ (reference sequence). CDR3 length equals 14 residues. Here the CDR3 reads CASSPWLGASEQYF. CDR3 in DNA: TGTGCCAGCAGTCCCTGGCTCGGGGCCTCCGAGCAGTACTTC. Using reference TRBV7-9 and TRBJ2-7 for the parts outside the CDR3, the full variable domain is DTGVSQNPRHKITKRGQNVTFRCDPISEHNRLYWYRQTLGQGPEFLTYFQNEAQLEKSRLLSDRFSAERPKGSFSTLEIQRTEQGDSAMYLCASSPWLGASEQYFGPGTRLTVT.

This clone appeared a few times. The junction does not match germline at one end; this may be a read error. The rearrangement joins TRBV19 to TRBJ2-7; D not resolved. Germline CDR1 is LNHDA and CDR2 is SQIVND (reference sequence). The CDR3 totals 13 residues. The CDR3, as DNA: TGTGCCAGTAACCCTGGGCCAACCTACGATCAGTACTTC. It translates to CASNPGPTYDQYF.

The rearrangement links TRBV11-2 to TRBJ1-6; tentative D call: TRBD1 (5 bases). With 2 bases removed from V and 7 bases from J, the gap between germline ends came to 15 bases. Germline V gives CDR1 SGHAT, CDR2 FQNNGV. CDR3 length: 16 amino acids. The CDR3 protein is CASSLIGGSPNSPLHF. The CDR3 DNA sequence: TGTGCCAGCAGCTTAATCGGGGGTAGCCCGAATTCACCCCTCCACTTT.

CDR3 residues: CASSTLGASYGYTF. In nucleotides, the CDR3 is TGTGCCAGCAGCACGCTAGGGGCCTCCTATGGCTACACCTTC. This chain links TRBV5-5 with TRBJ1-2, with D perhaps matching TRBD1 (5 bases). The germline V gene encodes CDR1 SGHKS and CDR2 YYEKEE (reference sequence). Trimming removed 4 bases at V and 4 bases at J, with 14 bases between. This CDR3 contains 14 residues.

Regarding this clone: A read error may explain this, as a much larger clone is one base away. The J gene is TRBJ2-7, the V gene TRBV4-1; D gene ambiguous. Per the germline V gene, CDR1 is MGHRA and CDR2 is YSYEKL. This CDR3 is 14 amino acids long. The CDR3, as DNA: TGCGCCAGCAGTCTTTTACGGACGACCTACGGGCAGTACTTC. Translated, it gives CASSLLRTTYGQYF.

This clone was seen many times. This chain links TRBV7-8 with TRBJ2-3, with 11 positions matching TRBD1. CDR3 length equals 15 residues. Trimming at V came to 6 bases and at J to 3 bases, leaving 5 bases not matched to a gene. Per germline, CDR1 SGHVS and CDR2 FQNEAQ. CDR3 region: CASRRTGGLTDTQYF. The CDR3 coding sequence is TGTGCCAGCAGAAGGACAGGGGGCTTAACAGATACGCAGTATTTT. The full variable domain, in which reference TRBV7-8 and TRBJ2-3 provide the parts outside the CDR3, is GAGVSQSPRYKVAKRGQDVALRCDPISGHVSLFWYQQALGQGPEFLTYFQNEAQLDKSGLPSDRFFAERPEGSVSTLKIQRTQQEDSAVYLCASRRTGGLTDTQYFGPGTRLTVL.

Many counts were recorded for this clone. The chain couples TRBV20-1 to TRBJ2-7, with TRBD2 as a possible D gene (5 bases). Trimming cost V 0 bases and J 2 bases, with 14 bases left between them. Looked up from germline, CDR1 is DFQATT and CDR2 is SNEGSKA (reference sequence). The CDR3 totals 15 residues. This CDR3 reads CSARDGEGIPYEQYF. The CDR3 DNA sequence: TGCAGTGCTAGAGATGGAGAGGGTATCCCCTACGAGCAGTACTTC.